This T cell receptor beta chain came from a study of T cell changes during pregnancy in multiple sclerosis (dated by TCRdb to the late 2010s). The study in broad terms: The study examined how the T cell repertoire changed over the course of pregnancy in women with multiple sclerosis.

Library creation used the immunoSEQ multiplex PCR assay. What TCRdb holds here is the immuneACCESS table cut down to in-frame rearrangements. Part of the clones is not present; checked against another copy, under half of the missing clones reflect an unresolved V gene, and the others are unexplained. The sample table holds about 73,000 clones, of which roughly 88% were seen once. The leading ten clones occupy more than 8% of the sample. V lost 3 bases and J lost 3 bases; the stretch between them is 14 bases long. The germline V gene yields KGHSH for CDR1 and LQKENI for CDR2. The CDR3 spans 15 residues, from the cysteine through the phenylalanine. The CDR3 DNA has 45 bases and is translated from base 1. This clone appeared a few times. Its binding antigen is unknown. No per-base quality is available; no much larger clone lies one base away.

The source material was peripheral blood, sampled after pregnancy. The sequence derives from a female donor in good health, enrolled as a control in a pregnancy study. The V and J genes are TRBV18 and TRBJ1-2; TRBD1 is perhaps the D gene, given 6 matching bases. The CDR3 here reads CASSPLPGQDYGYTF. The bases read TGTGCCAGCTCACCCCTACCGGGACAAGACTATGGCTACACCTTC.